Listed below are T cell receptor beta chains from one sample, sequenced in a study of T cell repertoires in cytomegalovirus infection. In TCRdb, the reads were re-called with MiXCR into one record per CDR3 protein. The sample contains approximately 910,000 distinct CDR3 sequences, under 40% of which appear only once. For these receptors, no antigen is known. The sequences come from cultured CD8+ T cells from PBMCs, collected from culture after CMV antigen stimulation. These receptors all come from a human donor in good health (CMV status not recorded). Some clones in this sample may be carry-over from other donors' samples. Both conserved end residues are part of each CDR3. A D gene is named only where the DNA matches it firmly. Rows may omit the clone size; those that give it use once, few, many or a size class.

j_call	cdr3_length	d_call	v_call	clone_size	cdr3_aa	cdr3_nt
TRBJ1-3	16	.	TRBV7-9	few	CASSFAVGSSGNTIYF	TGTGCCAGCAGCTTTGCAGTTGGCAGCTCTGGAAACACCATATATTTT
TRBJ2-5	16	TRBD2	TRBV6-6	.	CASSYDSPAGEETQYF	TGTGCCAGCAGTTACGACTCGCCTGCGGGGGAAGAGACCCAGTACTTC
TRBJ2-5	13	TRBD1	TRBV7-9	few	CASERGRGETQYF	TGTGCCAGCGAGAGGGGGCGCGGAGAGACCCAGTACTTC
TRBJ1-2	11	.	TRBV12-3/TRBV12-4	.	CASSFPTGPLF	TGTGCCAGCAGTTTCCCGACAGGTCCTCTTTTC
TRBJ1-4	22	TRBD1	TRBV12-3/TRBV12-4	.	CASAFRPLWGQERVDAVEKLFF	TGTGCCAGTGCCTTCCGACCATTGTGGGGACAGGAAAGAGTGGATGCGGTCGAAAAACTGTTTTTT
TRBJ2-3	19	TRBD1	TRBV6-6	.	CASSSPTTTGTGARDTQYF	TGTGCCAGCAGTTCCCCAACCACTACCGGGACAGGGGCCCGGGATACGCAGTATTTT
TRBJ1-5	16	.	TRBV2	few	CASSPTLLQINQPQHF	TGTGCCAGCAGTCCCACACTCCTACAGATCAATCAGCCCCAGCATTTT
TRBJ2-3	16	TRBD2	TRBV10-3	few	CAIRGTSGGDTDTQYF	TGTGCCATCAGGGGGACTAGCGGGGGGGACACAGATACGCAGTATTTT
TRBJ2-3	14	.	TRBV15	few	CATSREYFTDTQYF	TGTGCCACCAGCAGAGAATATTTCACAGATACGCAGTATTTT
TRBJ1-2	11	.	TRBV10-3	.	CAIGSNYGYTF	TGTGCCATCGGTTCTAACTATGGCTACACCTTC
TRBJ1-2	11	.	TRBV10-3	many	CAITEGSGYTF	TGTGCCATCACCGAGGGATCCGGCTACACCTTC
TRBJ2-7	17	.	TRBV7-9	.	CASSLDEGLTGRYEQYF	TGTGCCAGCAGCTTAGACGAGGGCCTCACAGGTCGCTACGAGCAGTACTTC
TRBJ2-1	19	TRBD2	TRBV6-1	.	CASSLTSGGVLSSYNEQFF	TGTGCCAGCAGCCTGACTAGCGGGGGGGTTCTTAGCTCCTACAATGAGCAGTTCTTC
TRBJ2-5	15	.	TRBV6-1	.	CASSEAWGGWETQYF	TGTGCCAGCAGTGAAGCATGGGGAGGTTGGGAGACCCAGTACTTC
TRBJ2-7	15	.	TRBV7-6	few	CASSLAAINGYEQYF	TGTGCCAGCAGCTTAGCGGCGATAAACGGCTACGAGCAGTACTTC
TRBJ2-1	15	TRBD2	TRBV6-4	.	CANSGRAGVPNEQFF	TGTGCCAACAGCGGCCGGGCGGGGGTACCCAATGAGCAGTTCTTC
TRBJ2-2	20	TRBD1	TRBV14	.	CASSQDPTGGFAWDTGELFF	TGTGCCAGCAGCCAAGATCCGACAGGGGGATTTGCTTGGGACACCGGGGAGCTGTTTTTT
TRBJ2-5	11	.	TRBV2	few	CASRGRAAQYF	TGTGCCAGCAGAGGGCGGGCGGCCCAGTACTTC
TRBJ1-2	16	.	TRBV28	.	CASSFEWAGLLYGYTF	TGTGCCAGCAGTTTTGAATGGGCAGGACTACTCTATGGCTACACCTTC
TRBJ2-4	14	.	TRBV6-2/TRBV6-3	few	CASSYSTSSDIQYF	TGTGCCAGCAGTTACTCGACCAGTAGTGACATTCAGTACTTC
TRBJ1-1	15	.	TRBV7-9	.	CASSYKAVGRTEAFF	TGTGCCAGCAGCTACAAGGCGGTGGGGCGGACTGAAGCTTTCTTT
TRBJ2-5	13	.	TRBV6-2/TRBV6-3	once	CASVRAGQETQYF	TGTGCCAGCGTAAGGGCAGGTCAAGAGACCCAGTACTTC
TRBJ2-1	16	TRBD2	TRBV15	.	CATSRDLSGGYNEQFF	TGTGCCACCAGCAGAGATCTTAGCGGGGGCTACAATGAGCAGTTCTTC
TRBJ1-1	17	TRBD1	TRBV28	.	CASTPRGQGVLNTEAFF	TGTGCCAGCACCCCCCGGGGACAGGGTGTGTTGAACACTGAAGCTTTCTTT
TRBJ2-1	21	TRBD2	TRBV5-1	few	CASSFEPGLAGVSSSYNEQFF	TGCGCCAGCAGCTTCGAGCCGGGACTAGCGGGGGTTTCGAGCTCCTACAATGAGCAGTTCTTC
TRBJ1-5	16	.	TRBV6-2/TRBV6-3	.	CASTSAGGDSNQPQHF	TGTGCCAGCACCTCTGCCGGAGGGGATAGCAATCAGCCCCAGCATTTT
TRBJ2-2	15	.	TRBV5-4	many	CASSPMSANTGELFF	TGTGCCAGCAGCCCCATGAGCGCGAACACCGGGGAGCTGTTTTTT
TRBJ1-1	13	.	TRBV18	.	CASSPGLTGVAFF	TGTGCCAGCTCACCCGGTCTGACAGGAGTAGCTTTCTTT
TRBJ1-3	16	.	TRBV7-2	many	CASSLGVRAVGNTIYF	TGTGCCAGCAGCTTAGGGGTCAGGGCGGTTGGAAACACCATATATTTT
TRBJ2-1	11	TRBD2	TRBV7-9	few	CASSFSGLEFF	TGTGCCAGCAGCTTTTCGGGACTAGAGTTCTTC
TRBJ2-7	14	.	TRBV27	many	CASSRGSHNYEQYF	TGTGCCAGCAGCCGCGGCTCCCACAACTACGAGCAGTACTTC
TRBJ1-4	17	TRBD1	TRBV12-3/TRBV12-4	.	CASTPTGGVATNEKLFF	TGTGCCAGCACTCCCACAGGGGGCGTAGCAACTAATGAAAAACTGTTTTTT
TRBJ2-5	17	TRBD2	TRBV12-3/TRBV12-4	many	CASSRFGLAALKETQYF	TGTGCCAGCAGTCGATTTGGACTAGCGGCTCTTAAAGAGACCCAGTACTTC
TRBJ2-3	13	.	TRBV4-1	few	CASSQNSPDTQYF	TGCGCCAGCAGCCAGAACAGCCCAGATACGCAGTATTTT
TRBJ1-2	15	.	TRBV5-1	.	CASSPRGESGYGYTF	TGCGCCAGCAGCCCCCGAGGGGAATCAGGCTATGGCTACACCTTC
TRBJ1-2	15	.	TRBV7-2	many	CASSFREQANYGYTF	TGTGCCAGCAGCTTTCGAGAACAGGCTAACTATGGCTACACCTTC
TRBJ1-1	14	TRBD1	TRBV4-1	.	CASSTRTGPTEAFF	TGCGCCAGCAGCACCCGGACAGGCCCAACTGAAGCTTTCTTT
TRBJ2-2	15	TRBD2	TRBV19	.	CASSVSGGAAGELFF	TGTGCCAGTAGTGTGAGCGGGGGGGCAGCCGGGGAGCTGTTTTTT
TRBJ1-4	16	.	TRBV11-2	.	CASGSYPDSAYEKLFF	TGTGCCAGCGGATCCTACCCGGACAGCGCCTATGAAAAACTGTTTTTT
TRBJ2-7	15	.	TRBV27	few	CASSLAGGANYEQYF	TGTGCCAGCAGTCTCGCCGGAGGGGCCAACTACGAGCAGTACTTC
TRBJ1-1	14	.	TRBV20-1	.	CSLPRGERNTEAFF	TGCAGTCTCCCCCGGGGGGAAAGGAACACTGAAGCTTTCTTT
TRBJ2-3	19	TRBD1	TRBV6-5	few	CASSYSFIRSGQGPDTQYF	TGTGCCAGCAGTTACTCGTTCATCAGGTCCGGACAGGGGCCAGATACGCAGTATTTT